This T cell receptor beta chain originates from a study of T cell responses to AZD1222 COVID-19 vaccine. On the study more broadly: The study pooled second doses at about 4 or about 12 weeks.

Comment on this clone: What it recognizes is unknown.

V lost 3 bases and J lost 8, with 11 bases in between. This CDR3 has 14 residues. Germline CDR1 and CDR2: MDHEN and SYDVKM. Produced via immunoSEQ multiplex PCR; TCRdb's table is partial and in-frame only. The sample holds about 150,000 clones; about nine tenths are singletons and the top ten take approximately 1.5%. General study points: Researchers took repertoire samples only after the peak T cell response had come. Females outnumbered males among donors, who were mostly white British; clonal diversity was possibly underestimated.

This TCR was sampled from an adult in good health. This chain connects TRBV28 to TRBJ1-6; tentatively, D is TRBD1 (5 bases). Here the sequenced sample was peripheral blood, taken on day 0 of AZD1222 vaccination. This CDR3 reads CASSFGGRDSPLHF. The CDR3 nucleotides read TGTGCCAGCAGTTTTGGGGGGAGAGATTCACCCCTCCACTTT.